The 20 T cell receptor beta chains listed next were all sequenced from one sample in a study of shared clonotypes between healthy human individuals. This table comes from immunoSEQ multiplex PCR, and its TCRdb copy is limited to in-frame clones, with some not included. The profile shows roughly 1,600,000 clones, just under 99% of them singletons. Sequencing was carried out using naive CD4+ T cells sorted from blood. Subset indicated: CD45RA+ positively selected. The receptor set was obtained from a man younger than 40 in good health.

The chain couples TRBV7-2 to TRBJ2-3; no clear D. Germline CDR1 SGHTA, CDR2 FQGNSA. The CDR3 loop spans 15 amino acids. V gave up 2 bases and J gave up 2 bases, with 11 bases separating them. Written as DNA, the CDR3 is TGTGCCAGCAGCTTAAGATTTAGGGACACAGATACGCAGTATTTT. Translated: CASSLRFRDTDTQYF.

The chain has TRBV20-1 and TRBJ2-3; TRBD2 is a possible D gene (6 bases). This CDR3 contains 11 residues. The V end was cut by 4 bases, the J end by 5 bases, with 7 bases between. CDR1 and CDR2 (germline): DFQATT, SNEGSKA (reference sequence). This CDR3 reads CSAKTRDTQYF. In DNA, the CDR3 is TGCAGTGCTAAGACTAGAGATACGCAGTATTTT.

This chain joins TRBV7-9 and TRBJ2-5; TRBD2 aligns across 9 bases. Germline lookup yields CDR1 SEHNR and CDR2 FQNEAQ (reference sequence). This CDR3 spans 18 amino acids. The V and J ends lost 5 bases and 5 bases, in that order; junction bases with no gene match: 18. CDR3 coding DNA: TGTGCCAGCAGCCTCACCACATCGGGACTAGCATTTAGGGAGACCCAGTACTTC. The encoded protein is CASSLTTSGLAFRETQYF.

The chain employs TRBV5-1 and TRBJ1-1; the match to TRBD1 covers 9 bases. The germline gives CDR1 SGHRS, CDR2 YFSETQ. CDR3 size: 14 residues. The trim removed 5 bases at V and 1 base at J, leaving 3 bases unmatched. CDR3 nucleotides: TGCGCCAGCAGGAACAGGGGGCGGAACACTGAAGCTTTCTTT. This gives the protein CASRNRGRNTEAFF.

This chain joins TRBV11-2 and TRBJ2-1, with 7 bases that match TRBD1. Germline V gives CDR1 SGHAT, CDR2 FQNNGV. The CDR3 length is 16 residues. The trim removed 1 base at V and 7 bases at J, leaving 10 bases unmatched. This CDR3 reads CASSLAVRAGGNEQFF. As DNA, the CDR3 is TGTGCCAGCAGCTTAGCGGTTAGGGCAGGGGGTAATGAGCAGTTCTTC.

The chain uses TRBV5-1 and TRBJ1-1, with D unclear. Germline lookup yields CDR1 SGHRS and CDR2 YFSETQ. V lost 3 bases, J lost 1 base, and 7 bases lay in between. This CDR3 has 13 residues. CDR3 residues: CASSSQTNTEAFF. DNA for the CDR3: TGCGCCAGCAGCTCCCAGACGAACACTGAAGCTTTCTTT.

CDR3 protein: CASSFGRWGSTDTQYF. DNA of the CDR3: TGTGCCAGCAGCTTCGGTCGGTGGGGAAGCACAGATACGCAGTATTTT. The V and J genes are TRBV11-2 and TRBJ2-3; D unresolved. Trimming took off 3 bases at V and 0 bases at J, with 13 bases between the two ends. CDR3 length equals 16 residues. CDR1 and CDR2 (germline): SGHAT, FQNNGV. The full variable domain, its missing parts supplied by reference TRBV11-2 and TRBJ2-3, is EAGVAQSPRYKIIEKRQSVAFWCNPISGHATLYWYQQILGQGPKLLIQFQNNGVVDDSQLPKDRFSAERLKGVDSTLKIQPAKLEDSAVYLCASSFGRWGSTDTQYFGPGTRLTVL.

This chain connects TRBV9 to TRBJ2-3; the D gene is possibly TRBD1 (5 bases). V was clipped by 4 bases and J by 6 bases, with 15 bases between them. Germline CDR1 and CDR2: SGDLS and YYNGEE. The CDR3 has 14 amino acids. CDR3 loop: CASSYISGFDTQYF. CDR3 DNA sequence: TGTGCCAGCAGCTATATTTCAGGGTTTGATACGCAGTATTTT.

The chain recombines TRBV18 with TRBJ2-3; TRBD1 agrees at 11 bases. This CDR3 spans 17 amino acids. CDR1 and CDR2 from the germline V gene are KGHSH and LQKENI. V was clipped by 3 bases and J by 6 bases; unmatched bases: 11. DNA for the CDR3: TGTGCCAGCTCACCGGGCTTCCAGGACAGGGGGCTTGATACGCAGTATTTT. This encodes CASSPGFQDRGLDTQYF.

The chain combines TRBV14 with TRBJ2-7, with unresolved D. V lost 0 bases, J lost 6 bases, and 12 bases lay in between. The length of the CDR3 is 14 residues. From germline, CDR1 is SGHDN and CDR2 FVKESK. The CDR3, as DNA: TGTGCCAGCAGCCAAGATGTTAGAGGTTTCGAGCAGTACTTC. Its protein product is CASSQDVRGFEQYF. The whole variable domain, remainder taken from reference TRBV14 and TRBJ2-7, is EAGVTQFPSHSVIEKGQTVTLRCDPISGHDNLYWYRRVMGKEIKFLLHFVKESKQDESGMPNNRFLAERTGGTYSTLKVQPAELEDSGVYFCASSQDVRGFEQYFGPGTRLTVT.

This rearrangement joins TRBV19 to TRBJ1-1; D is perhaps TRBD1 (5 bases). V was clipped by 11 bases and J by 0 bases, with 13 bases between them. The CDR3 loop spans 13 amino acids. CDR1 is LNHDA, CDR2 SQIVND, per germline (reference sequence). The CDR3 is CAVKGKMNTEAFF. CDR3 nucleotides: TGTGCCGTTAAGGGGAAAATGAACACTGAAGCTTTCTTT.

CDR3: CASSLDRGRNTEAFF. CDR3 nucleotides: TGTGCCAGCAGCCTAGACAGGGGGAGGAACACTGAAGCTTTCTTT. The chain is built from TRBV6-5 and TRBJ1-1, with TRBD1 identical over 9 bases. The germline gives CDR1 MNHEY, CDR2 SVGAGI. V was pared by 6 bases and J by 1 base, with 6 bases of the junction left unmatched. CDR3 length: 15 residues.

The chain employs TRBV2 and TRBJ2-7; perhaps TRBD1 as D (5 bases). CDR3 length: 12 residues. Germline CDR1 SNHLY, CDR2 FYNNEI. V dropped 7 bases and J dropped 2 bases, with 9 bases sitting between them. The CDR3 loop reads CASKYRTYEQYF. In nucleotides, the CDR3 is TGTGCCAGCAAGTACAGGACCTACGAGCAGTACTTC.

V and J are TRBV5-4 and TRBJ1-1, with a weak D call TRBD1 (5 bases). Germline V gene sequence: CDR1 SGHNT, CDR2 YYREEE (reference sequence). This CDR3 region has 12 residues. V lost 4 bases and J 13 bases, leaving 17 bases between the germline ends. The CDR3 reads CASSLGTGFGFF. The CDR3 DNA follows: TGTGCCAGCAGCCTAGGAACAGGCTTCGGTTTCTTT.

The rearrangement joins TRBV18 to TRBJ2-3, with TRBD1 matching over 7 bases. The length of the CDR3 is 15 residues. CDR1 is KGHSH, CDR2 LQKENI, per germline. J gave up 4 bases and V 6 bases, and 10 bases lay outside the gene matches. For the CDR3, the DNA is TGTGCCAGCTCTTTTCAGTCAGGGGGAGCAGATACGCAGTATTTT. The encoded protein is CASSFQSGGADTQYF.

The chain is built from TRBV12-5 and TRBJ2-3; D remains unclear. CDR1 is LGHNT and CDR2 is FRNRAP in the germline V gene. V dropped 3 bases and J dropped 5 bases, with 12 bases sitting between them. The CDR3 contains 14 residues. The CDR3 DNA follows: TGTGCTAGTGGTTTTAGGACGAAGGAAGATACGCAGTATTTT. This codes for CASGFRTKEDTQYF. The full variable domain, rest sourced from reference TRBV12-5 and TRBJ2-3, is DARVTQTPRHKVTEMGQEVTMRCQPILGHNTVFWYRQTMMQGLELLAYFRNRAPLDDSGMPKDRFSAEMPDATLATLKIQPSEPRDSAVYFCASGFRTKEDTQYFGPGTRLTVL.

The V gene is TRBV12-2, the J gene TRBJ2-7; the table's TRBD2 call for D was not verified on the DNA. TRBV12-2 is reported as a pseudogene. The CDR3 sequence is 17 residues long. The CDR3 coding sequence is TGTGCAAGTCGCCTACTCAGCTTGTGGGACTACCTGCACGAGCAGTACTTC. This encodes CASRLLSLWDYLHEQYF.

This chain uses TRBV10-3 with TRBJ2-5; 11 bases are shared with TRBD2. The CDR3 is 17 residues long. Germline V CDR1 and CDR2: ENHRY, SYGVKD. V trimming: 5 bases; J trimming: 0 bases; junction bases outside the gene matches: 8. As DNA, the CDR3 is TGTGCCATCAGTCCCGGGACTAGCGGACTGTACCAAGAGACCCAGTACTTC. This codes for CAISPGTSGLYQETQYF.

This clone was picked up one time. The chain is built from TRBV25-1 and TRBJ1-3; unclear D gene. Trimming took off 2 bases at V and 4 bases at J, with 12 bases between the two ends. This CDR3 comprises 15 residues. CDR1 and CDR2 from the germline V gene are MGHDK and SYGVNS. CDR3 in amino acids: CASSESRRAGNTIYF. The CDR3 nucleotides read TGTGCCAGCAGTGAAAGTCGGAGAGCCGGAAACACCATATATTTT.

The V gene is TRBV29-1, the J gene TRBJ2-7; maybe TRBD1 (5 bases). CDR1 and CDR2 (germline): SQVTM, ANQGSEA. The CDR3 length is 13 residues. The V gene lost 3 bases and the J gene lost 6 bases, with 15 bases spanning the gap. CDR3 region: CSVDRQGLGEQYF. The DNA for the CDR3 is TGCAGCGTTGACAGGCAGGGTTTAGGCGAGCAGTACTTC.